This TCR beta chain is from a study of Graves' ophthalmopathy and Graves' hyperthyroidism. Study in general: Upon initial diagnosis and before any treatment, peripheral blood was collected.

RNA transcripts yielded amplified TCR beta CDR3 regions. HTBI primers were employed in first-round RT-PCR, then a second-round multiplex PCR followed. MiXCR, run by TCRdb on the multiplex PCR reads, gives a single entry per CDR3 protein. The sample has about 410,000 distinct CDR3 sequences; about 16% are singletons. The germline CDR1 and CDR2 sequences are GTSNPN and SVGIG (reference sequence). The CDR3 totals 12 residues. This clonotype was detected ten times or more. One end of the junction is discordant with germline, which a read error may explain. Sequencing used peripheral blood. This chain connects TRBV30 to TRBJ1-1; 9 bases fit TRBD1. This sequence was found in a woman aged 18-29 years with Graves' ophthalmopathy. CDR3 amino acids: CARGQGNAEAFF. The CDR3 nucleotides read TGTGCCCGCGGACAGGGGAACGCTGAAGCTTTCTTT.